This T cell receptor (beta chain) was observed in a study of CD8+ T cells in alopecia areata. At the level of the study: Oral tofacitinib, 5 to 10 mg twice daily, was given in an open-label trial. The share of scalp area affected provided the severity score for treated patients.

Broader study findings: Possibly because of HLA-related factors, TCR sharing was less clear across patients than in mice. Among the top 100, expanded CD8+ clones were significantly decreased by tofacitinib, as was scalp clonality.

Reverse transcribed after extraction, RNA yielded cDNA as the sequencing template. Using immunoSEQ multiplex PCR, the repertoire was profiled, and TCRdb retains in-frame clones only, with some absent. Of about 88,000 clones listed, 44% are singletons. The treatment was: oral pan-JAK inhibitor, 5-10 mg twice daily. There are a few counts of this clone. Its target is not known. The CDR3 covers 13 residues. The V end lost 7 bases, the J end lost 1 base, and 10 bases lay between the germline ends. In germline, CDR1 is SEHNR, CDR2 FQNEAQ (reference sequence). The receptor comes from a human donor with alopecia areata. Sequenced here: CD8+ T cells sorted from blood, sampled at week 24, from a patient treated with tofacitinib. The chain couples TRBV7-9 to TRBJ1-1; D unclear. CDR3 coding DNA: TGTGCCAGCACCGAACTACCGAACACTGAAGCTTTCTTT. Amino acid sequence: CASTELPNTEAFF.